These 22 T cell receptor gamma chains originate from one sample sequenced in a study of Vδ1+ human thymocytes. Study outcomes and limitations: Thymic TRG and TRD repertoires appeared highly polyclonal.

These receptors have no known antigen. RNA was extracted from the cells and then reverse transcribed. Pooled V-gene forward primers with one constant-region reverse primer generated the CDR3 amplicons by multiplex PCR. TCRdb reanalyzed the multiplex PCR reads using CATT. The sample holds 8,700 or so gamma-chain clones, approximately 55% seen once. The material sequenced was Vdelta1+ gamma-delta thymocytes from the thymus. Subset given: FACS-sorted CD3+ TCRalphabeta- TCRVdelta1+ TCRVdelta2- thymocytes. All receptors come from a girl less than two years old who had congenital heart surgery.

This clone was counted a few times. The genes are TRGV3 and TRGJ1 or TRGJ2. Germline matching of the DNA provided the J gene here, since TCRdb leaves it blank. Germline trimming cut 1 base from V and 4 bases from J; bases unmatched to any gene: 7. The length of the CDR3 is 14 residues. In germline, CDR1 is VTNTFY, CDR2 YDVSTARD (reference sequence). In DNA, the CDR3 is TGTGCCACCTGGGACAGTATTTTGTATTATAAGAAACTCTTT. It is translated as CATWDSILYYKKLF.

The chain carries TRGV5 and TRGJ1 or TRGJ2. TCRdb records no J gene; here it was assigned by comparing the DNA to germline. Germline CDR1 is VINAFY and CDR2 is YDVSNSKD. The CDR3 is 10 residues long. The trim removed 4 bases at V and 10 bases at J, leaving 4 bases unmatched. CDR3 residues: CATWEVKKLF. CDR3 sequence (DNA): TGTGCCACCTGGGAAGTCAAGAAACTCTTT.

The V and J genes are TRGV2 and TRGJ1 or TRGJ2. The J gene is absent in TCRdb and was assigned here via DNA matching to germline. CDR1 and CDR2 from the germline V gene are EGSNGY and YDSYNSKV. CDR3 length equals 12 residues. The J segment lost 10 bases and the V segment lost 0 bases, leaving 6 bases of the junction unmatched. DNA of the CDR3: TGTGCCACCTGGGACGGGCAGGAGAAGAAACTCTTT. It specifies CATWDGQEKKLF.

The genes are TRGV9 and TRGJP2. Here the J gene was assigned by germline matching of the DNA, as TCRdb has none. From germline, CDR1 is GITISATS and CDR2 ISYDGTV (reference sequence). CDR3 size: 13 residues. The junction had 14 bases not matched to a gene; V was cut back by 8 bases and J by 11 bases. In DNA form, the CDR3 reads TGTGCCTTGTTACCGGGCGTCCGATGGATCAAGACGTTT. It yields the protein CALLPGVRWIKTF.

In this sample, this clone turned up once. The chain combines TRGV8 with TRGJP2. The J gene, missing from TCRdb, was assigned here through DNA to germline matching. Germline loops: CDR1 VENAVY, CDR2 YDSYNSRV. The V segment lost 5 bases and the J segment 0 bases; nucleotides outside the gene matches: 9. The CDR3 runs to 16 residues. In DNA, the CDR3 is TGTGCCACCTGGGCCTCCCCACATAGTAGTGATTGGATCAAGACGTTT. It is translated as CATWASPHSSDWIKTF.

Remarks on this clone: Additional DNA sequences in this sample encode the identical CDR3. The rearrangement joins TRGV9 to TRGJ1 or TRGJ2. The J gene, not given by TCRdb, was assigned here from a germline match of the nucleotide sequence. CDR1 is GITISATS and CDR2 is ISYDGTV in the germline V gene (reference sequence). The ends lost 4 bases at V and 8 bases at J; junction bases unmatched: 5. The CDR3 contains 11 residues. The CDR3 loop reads CALWEGDKKLF. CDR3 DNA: TGTGCCTTGTGGGAAGGGGATAAGAAACTCTTT.

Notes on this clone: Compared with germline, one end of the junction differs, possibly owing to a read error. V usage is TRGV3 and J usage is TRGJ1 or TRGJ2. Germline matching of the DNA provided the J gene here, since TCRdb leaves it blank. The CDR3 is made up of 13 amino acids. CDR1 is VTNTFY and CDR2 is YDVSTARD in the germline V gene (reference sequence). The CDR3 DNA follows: TGTGCCACCCGGGACGGCGGTTATTATAAGAAACTCTTT. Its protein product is CATRDGGYYKKLF.

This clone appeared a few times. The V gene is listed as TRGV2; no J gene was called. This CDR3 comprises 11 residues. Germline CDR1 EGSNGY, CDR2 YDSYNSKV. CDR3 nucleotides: TGTGCCACCTGGGACGGGCCTTGTAAGACGTTT. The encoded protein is CATWDGPCKTF.

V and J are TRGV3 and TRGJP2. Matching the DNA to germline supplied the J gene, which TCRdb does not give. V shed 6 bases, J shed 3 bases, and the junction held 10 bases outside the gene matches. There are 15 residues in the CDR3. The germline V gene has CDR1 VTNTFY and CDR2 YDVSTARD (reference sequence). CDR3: CATWPTRGSDWIKTF. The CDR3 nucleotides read TGTGCCACCTGGCCCACTCGGGGTAGTGATTGGATCAAGACGTTT.

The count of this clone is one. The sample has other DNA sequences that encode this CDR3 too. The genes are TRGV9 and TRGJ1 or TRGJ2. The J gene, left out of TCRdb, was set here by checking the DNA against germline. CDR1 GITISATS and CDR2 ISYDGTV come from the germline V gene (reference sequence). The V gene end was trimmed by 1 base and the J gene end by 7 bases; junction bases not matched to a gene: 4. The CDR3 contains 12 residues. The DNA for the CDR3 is TGTGCCTTGTGGGAGGTCCGCTATAAGAAACTCTTT. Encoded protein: CALWEVRYKKLF.

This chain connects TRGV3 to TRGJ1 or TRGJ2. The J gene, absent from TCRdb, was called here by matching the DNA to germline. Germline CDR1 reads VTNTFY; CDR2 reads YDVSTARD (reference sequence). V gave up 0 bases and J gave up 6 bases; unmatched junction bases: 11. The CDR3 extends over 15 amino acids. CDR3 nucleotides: TGTGCCACCTGGGACAGGCTAAAGAAGTGTTATAAGAAACTCTTT. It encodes CATWDRLKKCYKKLF.

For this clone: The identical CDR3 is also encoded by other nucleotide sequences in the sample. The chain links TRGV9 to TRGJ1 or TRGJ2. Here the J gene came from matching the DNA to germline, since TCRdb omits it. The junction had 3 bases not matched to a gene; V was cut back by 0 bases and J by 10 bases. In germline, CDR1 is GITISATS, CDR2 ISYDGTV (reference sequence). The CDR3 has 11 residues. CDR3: CALWEVPKKLF. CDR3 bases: TGTGCCTTGTGGGAGGTGCCCAAGAAACTCTTT.

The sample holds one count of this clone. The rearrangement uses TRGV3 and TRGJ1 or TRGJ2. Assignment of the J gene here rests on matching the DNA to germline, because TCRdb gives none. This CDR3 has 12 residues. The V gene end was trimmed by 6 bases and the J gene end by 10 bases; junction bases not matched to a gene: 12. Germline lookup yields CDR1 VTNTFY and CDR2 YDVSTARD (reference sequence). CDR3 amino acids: CATWSILGKKLF. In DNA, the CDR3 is TGTGCCACCTGGTCCATTTTAGGCAAGAAACTCTTT.

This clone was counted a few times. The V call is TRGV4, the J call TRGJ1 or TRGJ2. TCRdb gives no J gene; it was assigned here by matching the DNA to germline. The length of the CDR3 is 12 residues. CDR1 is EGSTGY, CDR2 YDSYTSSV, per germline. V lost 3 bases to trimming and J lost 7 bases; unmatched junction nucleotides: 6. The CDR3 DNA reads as TGTGCCACCTGGGATTTTTGGTATAAGAAACTCTTT. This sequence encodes CATWDFWYKKLF.

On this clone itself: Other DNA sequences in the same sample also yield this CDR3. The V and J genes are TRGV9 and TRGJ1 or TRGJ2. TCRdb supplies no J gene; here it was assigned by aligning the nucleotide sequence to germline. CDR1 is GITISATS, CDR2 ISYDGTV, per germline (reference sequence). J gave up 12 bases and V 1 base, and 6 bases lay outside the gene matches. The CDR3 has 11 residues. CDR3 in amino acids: CALWEVLGKLF. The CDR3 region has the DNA TGTGCCTTGTGGGAGGTTTTAGGGAAACTCTTT.

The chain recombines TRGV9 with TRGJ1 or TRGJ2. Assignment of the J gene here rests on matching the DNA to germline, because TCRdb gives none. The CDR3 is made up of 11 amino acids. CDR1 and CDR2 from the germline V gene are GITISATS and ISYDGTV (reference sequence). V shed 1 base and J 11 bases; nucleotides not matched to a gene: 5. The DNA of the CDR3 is TGTGCCTTGTGGGAGGTAATTCAGAAACTCTTT. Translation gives CALWEVIQKLF.

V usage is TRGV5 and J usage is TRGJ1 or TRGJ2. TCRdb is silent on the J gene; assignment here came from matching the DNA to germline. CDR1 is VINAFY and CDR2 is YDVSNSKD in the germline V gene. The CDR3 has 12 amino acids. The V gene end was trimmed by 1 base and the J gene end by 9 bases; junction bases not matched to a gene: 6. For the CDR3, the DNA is TGTGCCACCTGGGACAGAAGGGGTAAGAAACTCTTT. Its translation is CATWDRRGKKLF.

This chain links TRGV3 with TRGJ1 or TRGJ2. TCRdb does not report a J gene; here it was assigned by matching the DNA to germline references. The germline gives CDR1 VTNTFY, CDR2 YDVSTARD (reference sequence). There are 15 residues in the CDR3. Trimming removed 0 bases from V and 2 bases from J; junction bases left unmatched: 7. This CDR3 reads CATWDRRPDYYKKLF. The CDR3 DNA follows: TGTGCCACCTGGGACAGGCGTCCTGATTATTATAAGAAACTCTTT.

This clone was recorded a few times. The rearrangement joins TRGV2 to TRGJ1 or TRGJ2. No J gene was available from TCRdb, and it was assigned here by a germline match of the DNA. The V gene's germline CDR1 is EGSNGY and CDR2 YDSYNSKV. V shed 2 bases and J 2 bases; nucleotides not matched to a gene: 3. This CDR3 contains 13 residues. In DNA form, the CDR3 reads TGTGCCACCTGGGACGCATATTATTATAAGAAACTCTTT. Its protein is CATWDAYYYKKLF.

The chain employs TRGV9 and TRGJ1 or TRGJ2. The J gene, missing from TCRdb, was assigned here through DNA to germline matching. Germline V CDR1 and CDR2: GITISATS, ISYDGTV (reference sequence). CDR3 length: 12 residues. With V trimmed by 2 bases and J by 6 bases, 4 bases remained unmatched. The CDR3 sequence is CALWEAVYKKLF. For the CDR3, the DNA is TGTGCCTTGTGGGAGGCTGTTTATAAGAAACTCTTT.

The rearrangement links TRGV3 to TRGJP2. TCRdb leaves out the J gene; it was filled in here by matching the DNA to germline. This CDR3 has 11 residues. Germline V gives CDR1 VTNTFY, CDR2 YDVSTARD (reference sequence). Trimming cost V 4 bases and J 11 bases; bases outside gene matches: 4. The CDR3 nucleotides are TGTGCCACCTGGGAAGGCTGGATCAAGACGTTT. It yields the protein CATWEGWIKTF.

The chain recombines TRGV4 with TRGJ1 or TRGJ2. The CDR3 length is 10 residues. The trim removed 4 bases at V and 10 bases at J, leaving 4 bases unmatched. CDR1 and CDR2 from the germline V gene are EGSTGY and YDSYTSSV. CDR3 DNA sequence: TGTGCCACCTGGGAGGAGAAGAAACTCTTT. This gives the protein CATWEEKKLF.